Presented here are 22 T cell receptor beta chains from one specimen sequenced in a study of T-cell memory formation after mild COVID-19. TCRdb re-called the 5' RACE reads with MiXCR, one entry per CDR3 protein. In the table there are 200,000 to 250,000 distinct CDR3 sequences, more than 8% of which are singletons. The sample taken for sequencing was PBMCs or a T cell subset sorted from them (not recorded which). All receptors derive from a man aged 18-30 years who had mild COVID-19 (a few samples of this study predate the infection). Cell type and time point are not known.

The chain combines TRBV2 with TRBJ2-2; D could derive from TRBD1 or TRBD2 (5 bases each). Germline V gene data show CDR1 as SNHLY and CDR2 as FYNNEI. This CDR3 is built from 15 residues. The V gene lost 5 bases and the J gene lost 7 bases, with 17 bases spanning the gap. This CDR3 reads CASSWDGGQVGELFF. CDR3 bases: TGTGCCAGCAGTTGGGACGGCGGGCAGGTCGGGGAGCTGTTTTTT.

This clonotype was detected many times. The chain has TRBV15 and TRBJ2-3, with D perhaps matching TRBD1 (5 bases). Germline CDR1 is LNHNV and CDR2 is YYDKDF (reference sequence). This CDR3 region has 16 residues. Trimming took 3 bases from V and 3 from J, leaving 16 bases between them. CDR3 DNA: TGTGCCACCAGCAGGGGTGGCAGGGCCCAAACAGATACGCAGTATTTT. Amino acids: CATSRGGRAQTDTQYF.

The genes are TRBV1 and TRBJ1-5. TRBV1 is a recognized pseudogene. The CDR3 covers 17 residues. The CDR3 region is CTSSQDGKGRHNQPQHF. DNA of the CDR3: TGCACCAGCAGCCAAGATGGGAAGGGCCGGCACAATCAGCCCCAGCATTTT.

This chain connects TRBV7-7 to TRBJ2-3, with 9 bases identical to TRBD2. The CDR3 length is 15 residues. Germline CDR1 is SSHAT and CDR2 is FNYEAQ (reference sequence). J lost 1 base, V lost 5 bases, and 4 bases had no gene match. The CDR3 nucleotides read TGTGCCAGCAGCCCCGGGACTAGCCGCACAGATACGCAGTATTTT. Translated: CASSPGTSRTDTQYF.

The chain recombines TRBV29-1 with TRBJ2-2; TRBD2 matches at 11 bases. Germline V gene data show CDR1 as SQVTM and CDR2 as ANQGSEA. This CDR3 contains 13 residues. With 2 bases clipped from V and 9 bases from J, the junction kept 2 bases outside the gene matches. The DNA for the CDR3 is TGCAGCGTTGAACTAGCGGGGGGACGGGAGCTGTTTTTT. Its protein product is CSVELAGGRELFF.

The CDR3 is CASSNQDSNQPQHF. For the CDR3, the DNA is TGTGCCAGCAGTAATCAAGATAGCAATCAGCCCCAGCATTTT. V usage is TRBV12-3 or TRBV12-4 and J usage is TRBJ1-5; D uncertain. Trimming stripped 5 bases from V and 0 bases from J, with 8 bases between. The CDR3 has 14 residues.

The CDR3 spells CATSRDAGTGGIEQYF. CDR3 sequence (DNA): TGTGCCACCAGCAGAGATGCCGGGACAGGGGGTATCGAGCAGTACTTC. This chain links TRBV15 with TRBJ2-7, with 11 positions matching TRBD1. The CDR3 covers 16 residues. Germline V lookup: CDR1 LNHNV, CDR2 YYDKDF (reference sequence). Losses at the gene ends were 0 bases for V and 6 bases for J; bases not matched to a gene: 7.

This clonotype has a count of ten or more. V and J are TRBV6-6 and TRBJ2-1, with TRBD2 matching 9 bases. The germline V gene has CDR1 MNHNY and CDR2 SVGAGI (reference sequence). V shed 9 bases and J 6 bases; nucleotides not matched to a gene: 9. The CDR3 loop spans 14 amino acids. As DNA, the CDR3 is TGTGCCAGGCCGCCTGCTAGCGGGATCAATGAGCAGTTCTTC. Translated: CARPPASGINEQFF.

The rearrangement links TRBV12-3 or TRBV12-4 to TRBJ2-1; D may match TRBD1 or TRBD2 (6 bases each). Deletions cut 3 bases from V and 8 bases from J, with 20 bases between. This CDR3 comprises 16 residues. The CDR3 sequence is CASSFNAVGGQDEQFF. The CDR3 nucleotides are TGTGCCAGCAGTTTCAATGCCGTGGGGGGCCAAGATGAGCAGTTCTTC.

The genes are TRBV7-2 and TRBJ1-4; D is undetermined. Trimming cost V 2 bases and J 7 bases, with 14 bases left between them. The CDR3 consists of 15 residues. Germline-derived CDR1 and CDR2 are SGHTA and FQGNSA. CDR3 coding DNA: TGTGCCAGCAGCTTAATACGACAAAGTGGTGAAAAACTGTTTTTT. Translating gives CASSLIRQSGEKLFF.

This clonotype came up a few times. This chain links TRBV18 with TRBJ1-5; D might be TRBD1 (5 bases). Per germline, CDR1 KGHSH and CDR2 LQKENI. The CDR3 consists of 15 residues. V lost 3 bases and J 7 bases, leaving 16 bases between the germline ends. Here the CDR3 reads CASSPSGGAEQPQHF. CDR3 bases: TGTGCCAGCTCACCGTCGGGAGGGGCTGAACAGCCCCAGCATTTT.

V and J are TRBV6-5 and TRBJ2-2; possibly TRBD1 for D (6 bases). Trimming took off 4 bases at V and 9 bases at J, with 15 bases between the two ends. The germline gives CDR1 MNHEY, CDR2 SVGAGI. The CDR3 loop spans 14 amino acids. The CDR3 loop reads CASSFSGGTWELFF. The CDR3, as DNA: TGTGCCAGCAGTTTTTCTGGGGGCACGTGGGAGCTGTTTTTT.

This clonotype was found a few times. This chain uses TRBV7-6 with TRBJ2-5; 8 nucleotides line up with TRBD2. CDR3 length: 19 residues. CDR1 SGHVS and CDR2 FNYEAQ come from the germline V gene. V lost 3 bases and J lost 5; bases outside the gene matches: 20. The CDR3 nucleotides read TGTGCCAGCAGCTTTAGGGGAGCGGGGGTCCTTTCGTACGGGGAGACCCAGTACTTC. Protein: CASSFRGAGVLSYGETQYF.

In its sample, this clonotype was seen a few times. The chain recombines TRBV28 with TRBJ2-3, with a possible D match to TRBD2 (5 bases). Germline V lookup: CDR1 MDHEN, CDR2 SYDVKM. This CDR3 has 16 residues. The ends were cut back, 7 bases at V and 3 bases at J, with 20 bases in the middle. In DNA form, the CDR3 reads TGTGCCAGCACCGATATGGACTTCGCCGAGACAGATACGCAGTATTTT. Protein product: CASTDMDFAETDTQYF.

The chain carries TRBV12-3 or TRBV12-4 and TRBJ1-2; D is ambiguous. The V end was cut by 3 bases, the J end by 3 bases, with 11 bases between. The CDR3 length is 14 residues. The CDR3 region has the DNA TGTGCCAGCAGTTTCGACGGAGTTGACTATGGCTACACCTTC. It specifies CASSFDGVDYGYTF.

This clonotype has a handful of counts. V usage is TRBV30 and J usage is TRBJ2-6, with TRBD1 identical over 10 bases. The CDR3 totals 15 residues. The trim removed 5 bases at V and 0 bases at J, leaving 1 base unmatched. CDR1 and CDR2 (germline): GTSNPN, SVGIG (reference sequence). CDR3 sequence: CAWGQGGSGANVLTF. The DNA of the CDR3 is TGTGCCTGGGGACAGGGGGGCTCTGGGGCCAACGTCCTGACTTTC.

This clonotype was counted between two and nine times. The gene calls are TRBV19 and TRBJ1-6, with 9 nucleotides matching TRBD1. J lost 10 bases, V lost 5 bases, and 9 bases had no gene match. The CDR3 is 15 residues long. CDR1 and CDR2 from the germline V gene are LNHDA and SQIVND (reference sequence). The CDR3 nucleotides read TGTGCCAGTAGTCGTTGGGGACAGGGAACCTCACCCCTCCACTTT. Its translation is CASSRWGQGTSPLHF. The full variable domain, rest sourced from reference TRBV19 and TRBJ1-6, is DGGITQSPKYLFRKEGQNVTLSCEQNLNHDAMYWYRQDPGQGLRLIYYSQIVNDFQKGDIAEGYSVSREKKESFPLTVTSAQKNPTAFYLCASSRWGQGTSPLHFGNGTRLTVT.

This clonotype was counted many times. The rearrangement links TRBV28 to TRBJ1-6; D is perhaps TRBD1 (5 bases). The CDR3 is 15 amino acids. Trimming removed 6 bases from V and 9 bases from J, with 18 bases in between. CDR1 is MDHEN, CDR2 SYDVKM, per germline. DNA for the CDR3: TGTGCCAGCAGCCCAGAGCCCGGGGGAGCTTCACCCCTCCACTTT. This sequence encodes CASSPEPGGASPLHF.

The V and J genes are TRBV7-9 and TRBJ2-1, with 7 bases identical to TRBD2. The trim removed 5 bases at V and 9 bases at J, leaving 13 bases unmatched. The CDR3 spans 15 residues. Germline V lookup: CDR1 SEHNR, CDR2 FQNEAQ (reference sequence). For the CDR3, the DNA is TGTGCCAGCAGCGTCGGACTAGAGTATCGACGTGAGCAGTTCTTC. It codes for CASSVGLEYRREQFF.

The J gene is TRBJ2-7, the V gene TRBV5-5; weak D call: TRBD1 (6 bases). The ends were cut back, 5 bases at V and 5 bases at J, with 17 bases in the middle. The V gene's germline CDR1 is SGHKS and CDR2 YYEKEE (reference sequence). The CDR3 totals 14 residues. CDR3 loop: CASSTLQGPHEQYV. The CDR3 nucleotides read TGTGCCAGCAGTACTCTACAGGGCCCCCACGAGCAGTACGTC.

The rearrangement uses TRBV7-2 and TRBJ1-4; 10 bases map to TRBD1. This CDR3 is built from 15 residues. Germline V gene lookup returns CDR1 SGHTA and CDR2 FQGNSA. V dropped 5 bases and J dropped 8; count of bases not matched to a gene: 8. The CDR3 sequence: CASSPRQGAREKLFF. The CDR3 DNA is TGTGCCAGCAGCCCTAGACAGGGGGCGCGAGAAAAACTGTTTTTT.

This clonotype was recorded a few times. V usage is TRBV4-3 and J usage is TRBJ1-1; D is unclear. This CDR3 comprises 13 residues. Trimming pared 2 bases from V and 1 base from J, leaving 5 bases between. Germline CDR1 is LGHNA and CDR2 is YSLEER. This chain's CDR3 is CASSQQKNTEAFF. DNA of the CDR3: TGCGCCAGCAGCCAACAGAAGAACACTGAAGCTTTCTTT.